This T cell receptor (beta chain) was observed in a study of T cell changes during pregnancy in multiple sclerosis. Deletions cut 8 bases from V and 2 bases from J, with 16 bases between. CDR3 size: 15 residues. Germline lookup yields CDR1 MNHEY and CDR2 SVGAGI. The data were produced by immunoSEQ multiplex PCR, yet TCRdb's version contains in-frame clones alone and is incomplete. This table holds some 81,000 clones, about 92% found once. This rearrangement joins TRBV6-5 to TRBJ1-5; tentatively, D is TRBD1 (6 bases). The sequencing used peripheral blood, collected after pregnancy. The receptor comes from a female donor in good health, enrolled as a control in a pregnancy study. CDR3 nucleotides: TGTGCCAGCTCACCAGGGGCCGGGGGCAATCAGCCCCAGCATTTT. Its protein is CASSPGAGGNQPQHF.